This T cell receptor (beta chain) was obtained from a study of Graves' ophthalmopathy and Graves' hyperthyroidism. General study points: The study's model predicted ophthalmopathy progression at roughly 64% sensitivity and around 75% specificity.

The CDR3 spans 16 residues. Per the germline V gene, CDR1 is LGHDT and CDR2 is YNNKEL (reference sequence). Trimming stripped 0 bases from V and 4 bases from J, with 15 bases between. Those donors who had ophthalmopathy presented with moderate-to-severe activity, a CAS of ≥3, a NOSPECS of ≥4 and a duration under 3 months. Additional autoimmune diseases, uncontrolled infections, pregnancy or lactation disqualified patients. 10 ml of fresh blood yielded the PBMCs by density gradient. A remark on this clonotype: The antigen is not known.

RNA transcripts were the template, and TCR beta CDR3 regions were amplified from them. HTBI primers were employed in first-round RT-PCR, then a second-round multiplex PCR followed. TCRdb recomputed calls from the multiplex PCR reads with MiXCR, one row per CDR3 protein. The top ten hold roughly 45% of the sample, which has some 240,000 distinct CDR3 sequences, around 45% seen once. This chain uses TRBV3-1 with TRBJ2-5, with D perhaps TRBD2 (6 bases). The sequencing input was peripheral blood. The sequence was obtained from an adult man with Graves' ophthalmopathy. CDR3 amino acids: CASSQEPLARVETQYF. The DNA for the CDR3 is TGTGCCAGCAGCCAAGAACCGCTAGCGAGGGTAGAGACCCAGTACTTC.